This T cell receptor (beta chain) was found in a study of blood T cell repertoires in COVID-19. The overall study: The United States, Italy and Spain were the sources of the acute and convalescent COVID-19 samples. From T cells, B-cell-depleted T cells, or PBMCs came the material, which was cDNA or gDNA.

Clones were sequenced by immunoSEQ multiplex PCR, and TCRdb holds only the in-frame ones, with some missing. The repertoire consists of about 130,000 clones, with 70% to 80% occurring once and the leading ten covering around 5%. This clone has just one count. This CDR3 has 12 residues. Germline V lookup: CDR1 SGDLS, CDR2 YYNGEE. Trimming pared 2 bases from V and 9 bases from J, leaving 9 bases between. Patients from Seattle were sampled longitudinally, starting during active infection. The TCR comes from a woman in her 70s with COVID-19, enrolled during active disease. Sequenced: peripheral blood. The V call is TRBV9, the J call TRBJ1-3, with D unresolved. This CDR3 is CASSVDSATIYF. In nucleotides, the CDR3 is TGTGCCAGCAGCGTCGACTCCGCCACCATATATTTT.